The 25 T cell receptor beta chains in this list originate from one sample, sequenced in a study of T-cell reconstitution after alpha-beta-depleted transplantation in children listed by TCRdb under 2016. Libraries were built with PCR. The sequencer was an Illumina HiSeq 2500. TCR libraries were prepared with molecular barcoding, using unique molecular identifiers to normalize TCRbeta repertoire quantification. The raw public reads went through TCRdb reprocessing: fastp at Q25, MiXCR clone calling, in-frame beta chains kept. Duplicate CDR3 protein sequences are folded into a single record with the most common DNA and genes. The sample contains over 550,000 distinct CDR3 sequences, 10% of them found a single time. In total, the top ten clones hold 4% of the sample. The source material was PBMCs from the stem cell graft donor, sampled from the stem cell graft. These receptors were collected from a human donor who donated a stem cell graft to a child with acute myeloid leukemia.

The chain joins TRBV27 to TRBJ2-7; D unresolved. Germline lookup yields CDR1 MNHEY and CDR2 SMNVEV (reference sequence). This CDR3 comprises 11 residues. V dropped 4 bases and J dropped 7 bases, with 8 bases sitting between them. The CDR3, as DNA: TGTGCCAGCAGTTCCACCTCAGAGCAGTACTTC. Translated: CASSSTSEQYF.

This clonotype turned up a few times. This chain uses TRBV5-1 with TRBJ2-1, with TRBD1 identical over 12 bases. V shed 0 bases, J shed 16 bases, and the junction held 8 bases outside the gene matches. The CDR3 length is 14 residues. Germline V lookup: CDR1 SGHRS, CDR2 YFSETQ. This CDR3 is CASSLGLAGTGGFF. DNA of the CDR3: TGCGCCAGCAGCTTGGGTCTTGCCGGGACAGGGGGCTTCTTC.

This clonotype was counted many times. J is TRBJ2-7 and V is TRBV29-1; 7 nucleotides line up with TRBD1. This CDR3 is built from 14 residues. Germline CDR1 is SQVTM and CDR2 is ANQGSEA. J gave up 4 bases and V 4 bases, and 10 bases lay outside the gene matches. The CDR3 reads CSVVEDRSFYEQYF. The CDR3 DNA reads TGCAGCGTTGTAGAGGACAGGTCCTTTTACGAGCAGTACTTC.

Only a few counts were recorded for this clonotype. This chain joins TRBV12-3 or TRBV12-4 and TRBJ2-7; 15 bases map to TRBD2. The CDR3 contains 21 residues. The V and J ends lost 3 bases and 1 base, in that order; junction bases with no gene match: 16. CDR3 sequence (DNA): TGTGCCAGCAGTTTCAATGAGGAAAGGACTAGCGGGAGGGCCGGGTCCTACGAGCAGTACTTC. Its translation is CASSFNEERTSGRAGSYEQYF.

This clonotype has a handful of counts. The V and J genes are TRBV7-9 and TRBJ2-5, with a possible D match to TRBD1 (6 bases). Trimming cost V 4 bases and J 4 bases, with 10 bases left between them. This CDR3 is built from 13 residues. Germline assignment: CDR1 SEHNR and CDR2 FQNEAQ (reference sequence). CDR3 DNA: TGTGCCAGCAGCTCATACAGGGTAGAGACCCAGTACTTC. It specifies CASSSYRVETQYF.

This clonotype was detected ten times or more. J is TRBJ2-1 and V is TRBV27; 11 bases line up with TRBD2. From germline, CDR1 is MNHEY and CDR2 SMNVEV (reference sequence). Germline trimming cut 3 bases from V and 8 bases from J; bases unmatched to any gene: 15. CDR3 length: 18 residues. The CDR3 is CASSFRRTSGRRGDEQFF. The CDR3 nucleotides read TGTGCCAGCAGTTTTCGTAGAACTAGCGGGAGAAGAGGCGATGAGCAGTTCTTC.

V usage is TRBV29-1 and J usage is TRBJ2-2, with TRBD2 identical over 14 bases. The J segment lost 4 bases and the V segment lost 7 bases, leaving 14 bases of the junction unmatched. CDR1 is SQVTM and CDR2 is ANQGSEA in the germline V gene. The CDR3 consists of 18 residues. The CDR3 DNA reads TGCAGCGCCCGGGGGGGACTAGCGGGAGATCGTGGCACCGGGGAGCTGTTTTTT. As protein: CSARGGLAGDRGTGELFF.

This clonotype was detected a few times. The J gene is TRBJ2-3, the V gene TRBV7-3, with a tentative D call TRBD2 (5 bases). CDR3 length: 14 residues. Deletions cut 2 bases from V and 4 bases from J, with 10 bases between. Germline assignment: CDR1 SGHTA and CDR2 FQGTGA. The CDR3 sequence is CASSLWGVPDTQYF. Written as DNA, the CDR3 is TGTGCCAGCAGCTTATGGGGAGTTCCAGATACGCAGTATTTT.

This clonotype was seen repeatedly, ten times or more. This chain links TRBV9 with TRBJ2-1; no clear D gene. This CDR3 has 12 residues. Germline CDR1 is SGDLS and CDR2 is YYNGEE. Trimming took off 7 bases at V and 7 bases at J, with 12 bases between the two ends. CDR3 in amino acids: CASSGSPNEQFF. The CDR3 nucleotides read TGTGCCAGCTCGGGCTCCCCTAATGAGCAGTTCTTC.

The chain joins TRBV12-3 or TRBV12-4 to TRBJ2-7, with 10 bases identical to TRBD2. V dropped 11 bases and J dropped 5; count of bases not matched to a gene: 12. The CDR3 spans 14 residues. Here the CDR3 DNA reads TGTGCCTTCAGTTTAGGGACTAGCGTTAACGAGCAGTACTTC. It yields the protein CAFSLGTSVNEQYF.

This clonotype was counted between two and nine times. The genes are TRBV9 and TRBJ1-4, with 10 bases identical to TRBD1. Germline values: CDR1 SGDLS, CDR2 YYNGEE. This CDR3 has 16 residues. The trim removed 4 bases at V and 8 bases at J, leaving 11 bases unmatched. The CDR3 protein is CASSKARDRGGEKLFF. The CDR3 nucleotides are TGTGCCAGCAGCAAAGCGCGGGACAGGGGTGGAGAAAAACTGTTTTTT. Supplemented by reference TRBV9 and TRBJ1-4, the full variable domain reads DSGVTQTPKHLITATGQRVTLRCSPRSGDLSVYWYQQSLDQGLQFLIQYYNGEERAKGNILERFSAQQFPDLHSELNLSSLELGDSALYFCASSKARDRGGEKLFFGSGTQLSVL.

In this sample, this clonotype turned up many times. The rearrangement links TRBV4-3 to TRBJ2-7; D is ambiguous. The CDR3 length is 13 residues. Deletions cut 2 bases from V and 6 bases from J, with 11 bases between. Germline V gene lookup returns CDR1 LGHNA and CDR2 YSLEER. The CDR3 reads CASSQLLESEQYF. In nucleotides, the CDR3 is TGCGCCAGCAGCCAATTGTTAGAATCCGAGCAGTACTTC.

This clonotype has a handful of counts. The chain couples TRBV7-2 to TRBJ2-1; D not certain. Germline CDR1 SGHTA, CDR2 FQGNSA. Trimming removed 3 bases at V and 6 bases at J, with 15 bases between. The CDR3 has 15 residues. Here the CDR3 DNA reads TGTGCCAGCAGCTTCGAAACCCGCCTAGGCAATGAGCAGTTCTTC. Translation gives CASSFETRLGNEQFF.

This chain connects TRBV18 to TRBJ2-7; 14 bases fit TRBD2. V gave up 0 bases and J gave up 5 bases; unmatched junction bases: 6. CDR1 is KGHSH, CDR2 LQKENI, per germline. The CDR3 spans 17 residues. The CDR3 DNA sequence: TGTGCCAGCTCACCACCGACTAGCGGGAGGGCCAACCACGAGCAGTACTTC. Translation: CASSPPTSGRANHEQYF.

This clonotype came up a few times. The chain couples TRBV20-1 to TRBJ2-1, with 10 positions matching TRBD2. Germline loops: CDR1 DFQATT, CDR2 SNEGSKA (reference sequence). This CDR3 has 16 amino acids. Trimming at V came to 4 bases and at J to 0 bases, leaving 6 bases not matched to a gene. In DNA form, the CDR3 reads TGCAGTGCTAAAACTAGCGGGATTAACTCCTACAATGAGCAGTTCTTC. Translated, it gives CSAKTSGINSYNEQFF.

This clonotype occurred a few times. The J gene is TRBJ2-2, the V gene TRBV15, with unresolved D. Trimming left V 3 bases short and J 2 bases short, with 16 bases between. The CDR3 extends over 17 amino acids. Germline V gene sequence: CDR1 LNHNV, CDR2 YYDKDF (reference sequence). The CDR3 sequence is CATSRSPHGPNTGELFF. CDR3 nucleotides: TGTGCCACCAGCAGGTCCCCCCACGGACCCAACACCGGGGAGCTGTTTTTT. The entire variable domain, with the rest obtained from reference TRBV15 and TRBJ2-2, is as follows: DAMVIQNPRYQVTQFGKPVTLSCSQTLNHNVMYWYQQKSSQAPKLLFHYYDKDFNNEADTPDNFQSRRPNTSFCFLDIRSPGLGDTAMYLCATSRSPHGPNTGELFFGEGSRLTVL.

The chain carries TRBV12-3 or TRBV12-4 and TRBJ2-1; D perhaps matches TRBD2 (6 bases). The CDR3 contains 16 residues. V was trimmed by 4 bases and J by 2 bases, leaving 15 bases between them. The CDR3 DNA follows: TGTGCCAGCAGTTGGTGGGGGGTAGCAGCCTACAATGAGCAGTTCTTC. Translating it yields CASSWWGVAAYNEQFF.

This rearrangement joins TRBV19 to TRBJ2-1; D not certain. Germline V gene lookup returns CDR1 LNHDA and CDR2 SQIVND (reference sequence). V was shortened by 5 bases and J by 0 bases, with 11 bases between the two germline ends. CDR3 length: 15 residues. The CDR3 region is CASSAYASSYNEQFF. CDR3 sequence (DNA): TGTGCCAGTAGTGCCTACGCGAGCTCCTACAATGAGCAGTTCTTC.

This clonotype appeared many times. The chain links TRBV12-3 or TRBV12-4 to TRBJ2-3; 9 nucleotides agree with TRBD2. With 6 bases clipped from V and 3 bases from J, the junction kept 4 bases outside the gene matches. CDR3 length: 14 amino acids. The CDR3 DNA sequence: TGTGCCAGCAGAAGGACTAGCGAGACAGATACGCAGTATTTT. Translation gives CASRRTSETDTQYF.

This clonotype appeared many times. The chain couples TRBV29-1 to TRBJ2-2, with D possibly being TRBD2 (6 bases). V was shortened by 5 bases and J by 7 bases, with 11 bases between the two germline ends. There are 12 residues in the CDR3. CDR1 is SQVTM, CDR2 ANQGSEA, per germline. CDR3 bases: TGCAGCGTTCCACGGGGGAGCGGGGAGCTGTTTTTT. Its protein product is CSVPRGSGELFF.

This sequence joins TRBV30 and TRBJ2-7, with 12 bases matching TRBD1. Germline V gene data show CDR1 as GTSNPN and CDR2 as SVGIG (reference sequence). J lost 5 bases, V lost 6 bases, and 11 bases had no gene match. The CDR3 sequence is 15 residues long. Written as DNA, the CDR3 is TGTGCCTGCAAGGGACAGGGGGCCCGTCGGGACGAGCAGTACTTC. Its translation: CACKGQGARRDEQYF. The variable domain in full, completed from reference TRBV30 and TRBJ2-7, reads SQTIHQWPATLVQPVGSPLSLECTVEGTSNPNLYWYRQAAGRGLQLLFYSVGIGQISSEVPQNLSASRPQDRQFILSSKKLLLSDSGFYLCACKGQGARRDEQYFGPGTRLTVT.

This clonotype has ten or more counts. The CDR3 is CASRPGQGIVSNQPQHF. The CDR3, as DNA: TGTGCCAGCAGACCGGGACAGGGTATAGTTAGCAATCAGCCCCAGCATTTT. This chain connects TRBV6-5 to TRBJ1-5, with TRBD1 matching 9 bases. V shed 6 bases, J shed 0 bases, and the junction held 9 bases outside the gene matches. This CDR3 comprises 17 residues. Looked up from germline, CDR1 is MNHEY and CDR2 is SVGAGI.

The chain uses TRBV19 and TRBJ1-1, with a weak D call TRBD1 (5 bases). Germline V gene lookup returns CDR1 LNHDA and CDR2 SQIVND (reference sequence). V lost 7 bases and J lost 4, with 13 bases in between. The CDR3 totals 13 residues. The CDR3 loop is CASTKTVITEAFF. CDR3 DNA sequence: TGTGCCAGTACCAAGACAGTGATCACTGAAGCTTTCTTT.

A few counts support this clonotype. The rearrangement links TRBV12-3 or TRBV12-4 to TRBJ2-3; 9 positions agree with TRBD2. V was clipped by 6 bases and J by 4 bases; unmatched bases: 11. This CDR3 is built from 16 residues. CDR3 sequence reads: CASRPQLAGVSDTQYF. The DNA for the CDR3 is TGTGCCAGCAGGCCCCAGTTAGCGGGGGTCTCAGATACGCAGTATTTT.

This clonotype has at least ten counts. The chain joins TRBV2 to TRBJ2-1; D uncertain. V shed 3 bases and J shed 4 bases, with 7 bases lying between them. The length of the CDR3 is 13 residues. Germline V gives CDR1 SNHLY, CDR2 FYNNEI. CDR3 nucleotides: TGTGCCAGCAGTGAGAGCATATACAATGAGCAGTTCTTC. Amino acids: CASSESIYNEQFF.